The 22 T cell receptor beta chains reported below all come from one sample, sequenced in a study of T cell clonotyping in hematopoietic cell transplantation. The method was immunoSEQ multiplex PCR; TCRdb's version includes in-frame clones alone and lacks a portion of them. The sample lists a few thousand clones, 80% to 90% occurring once. The input for sequencing was PBMCs, taken 180 days after allogeneic stem cell transplant. These receptors came from a female patient aged 40 to 55 who had an allogeneic stem cell transplant from a related donor, so T cells may come from the graft donor. Some clones in this sample may be carry-over from other donors' samples.

The CDR3, as DNA: TGTGCCATCAGTGAGACCAACTATCTCCAGGGAAATGAGCAGTTCTTC. Amino acid sequence: CAISETNYLQGNEQFF. This chain uses TRBV10-3 with TRBJ2-1, with D possibly being TRBD1 (5 bases). Germline CDR1 ENHRY, CDR2 SYGVKD. V was trimmed by 2 bases and J by 7 bases, leaving 18 bases between them. The CDR3 is 16 residues long.

The rearrangement joins TRBV9 to TRBJ2-2; 12 nucleotides match TRBD2. The length of the CDR3 is 18 residues. CDR1 is SGDLS and CDR2 is YYNGEE in the germline V gene. The V and J ends lost 4 bases and 6 bases, in that order; junction bases with no gene match: 13. The CDR3 nucleotides are TGTGCCAGCAGCCTACGGACTAGCGGGAATGGGTGGGCCGGGGAGCTGTTTTTT. Amino acid sequence: CASSLRTSGNGWAGELFF.

This clone appeared a single time. This chain links TRBV4-1 with TRBJ2-7; the D is unclear. The CDR3 has 14 residues. V lost 0 bases, J lost 3 bases, and 9 bases lay in between. Germline CDR1 and CDR2: MGHRA and YSYEKL. Here the CDR3 reads CASSQDTTNYEQYF. In DNA, the CDR3 is TGCGCCAGCAGCCAAGATACCACCAACTACGAGCAGTACTTC.

A single count supports this clone. The rearrangement links TRBV10-3 to TRBJ2-7; maybe TRBD1 (6 bases). The CDR3 covers 13 residues. Germline CDR1 is ENHRY and CDR2 is SYGVKD. Trimming took 8 bases from V and 4 from J, leaving 15 bases between them. This chain's CDR3 is CAIGAGDRYEQYF. The CDR3 DNA reads as TGTGCCATCGGCGCAGGGGATAGGTACGAGCAGTACTTC.

The table lists this clone with a few counts. The chain uses TRBV30 and TRBJ2-3; perhaps D is TRBD1 or TRBD2 (5 bases each). V lost 2 bases and J 0 bases, leaving 12 bases between the germline ends. This CDR3 is 15 amino acids long. CDR1 is GTSNPN, CDR2 SVGIG, per germline (reference sequence). The CDR3 protein is CAWSPLGDSTDTQYF. The CDR3 bases are TGTGCCTGGAGTCCCCTCGGGGACAGCACAGATACGCAGTATTTT.

This clone was seen only a few times. The chain recombines TRBV29-1 with TRBJ1-1, with D possibly being TRBD1 (5 bases). V lost 0 bases, J lost 0 bases, and 8 bases lay in between. This CDR3 is 14 amino acids long. The germline V gene encodes CDR1 SQVTM and CDR2 ANQGSEA. CDR3 residues: CSVEDEGLNTEAFF. In DNA form, the CDR3 reads TGCAGCGTTGAAGATGAGGGGCTGAACACTGAAGCTTTCTTT.

This rearrangement joins TRBV29-1 to TRBJ2-5, with 9 bases that match TRBD2. Trimming took 6 bases from V and 5 from J; bases not matched to a gene: 10. Germline V gene lookup returns CDR1 SQVTM and CDR2 ANQGSEA. This CDR3 has 14 residues. CDR3 sequence (DNA): TGCAGCGTACCGACTAGCGGTTATTCGGAGACCCAGTACTTC. Translation gives CSVPTSGYSETQYF.

The gene calls are TRBV29-1 and TRBJ2-7; the match to TRBD2 covers 14 bases. Germline V CDR1 and CDR2: SQVTM, ANQGSEA. CDR3 length: 16 residues. Germline trimming cut 3 bases from V and 6 bases from J; bases unmatched to any gene: 10. The CDR3 coding sequence is TGCAGCGTTGACCTGGGGGGGACTAGCGGGAGTAGCGAGCAGTACTTC. Amino acid sequence: CSVDLGGTSGSSEQYF.

J is TRBJ2-7 and V is TRBV13, with a weak D call TRBD1 (5 bases). Trimming left V 4 bases short and J 7 bases short, with 23 bases between. In germline, CDR1 is PRHDT, CDR2 FYEKMQ (reference sequence). The CDR3 contains 16 residues. The CDR3 is CASSSQGAGTTGEQYF. The CDR3 coding sequence is TGTGCCAGCAGCTCCCAAGGGGCCGGTACTACTGGGGAGCAGTACTTC.

The J gene is TRBJ1-1, the V gene TRBV29-1, with D possibly matching TRBD1 (6 bases). V dropped 5 bases and J dropped 7 bases, with 11 bases sitting between them. Germline values: CDR1 SQVTM, CDR2 ANQGSEA. There are 11 residues in the CDR3. CDR3 residues: CSVRRGLEAFF. The CDR3 region has the DNA TGCAGCGTTCGCAGGGGCCTTGAAGCTTTCTTT.

CDR3 nucleotide sequence: TGTGCCAGCAGTTTGTTGTCTGGTCCAGCGGGGACAGATACGCAGTATTTT. Translation gives CASSLLSGPAGTDTQYF. The chain uses TRBV27 and TRBJ2-3; 7 bases are shared with TRBD2. Germline CDR1 reads MNHEY; CDR2 reads SMNVEV (reference sequence). The CDR3 runs 17 residues. The V and J ends lost 3 bases and 3 bases, in that order; junction bases with no gene match: 12.

This clone is large in the sample. V and J are TRBV6-1 and TRBJ1-1; 7 nucleotides match TRBD1. The CDR3 extends over 16 amino acids. From germline, CDR1 is MNHNS and CDR2 SASEGT. V lost 3 bases to trimming and J lost 1 base; unmatched junction nucleotides: 8. The CDR3 here is CASSDQRTGGNTEAFF. The CDR3 coding sequence is TGTGCCAGCAGTGACCAAAGGACAGGTGGGAACACTGAAGCTTTCTTT.

The chain carries TRBV10-3 and TRBJ2-7; possible D gene TRBD2, 6 bases. In germline, CDR1 is ENHRY, CDR2 SYGVKD. The CDR3 runs to 13 residues. The V end lost 4 bases, the J end lost 4 bases, and 11 bases lay between the germline ends. The CDR3 DNA sequence: TGTGCCATCAGTGGGGACTTTTCTTACGAGCAGTACTTC. Encoded protein: CAISGDFSYEQYF.

The chain employs TRBV5-6 and TRBJ2-5, with unresolved D. The CDR3 is made up of 14 amino acids. Trimming shortened V by 4 bases and J by 1 base, and 11 bases separated the two germline ends. Germline V gene lookup returns CDR1 SGHDT and CDR2 YYEEEE. This chain's CDR3 is CASSPTTFQETQYF. In DNA form, the CDR3 reads TGTGCCAGCAGCCCCACAACTTTCCAAGAGACCCAGTACTTC.

The rearrangement uses TRBV27 and TRBJ2-7; 9 positions agree with TRBD2. CDR1 MNHEY and CDR2 SMNVEV come from the germline V gene (reference sequence). V was clipped by 2 bases and J by 1 base; unmatched bases: 6. The CDR3 consists of 16 residues. The chain's CDR3 is CASSLTSAGGSYEQYF. In DNA, the CDR3 is TGTGCCAGCAGTTTAACCTCAGCGGGAGGATCCTACGAGCAGTACTTC.

V and J are TRBV7-2 and TRBJ2-1; D ambiguous. Trimming removed 1 base from V and 0 bases from J, with 10 bases in between. The CDR3 runs 16 residues. Germline values: CDR1 SGHTA, CDR2 FQGNSA. The CDR3 DNA is TGTGCCAGCAGCTTAGAGGGTATCAGCTCCTACAATGAGCAGTTCTTC. This encodes CASSLEGISSYNEQFF.

The V gene is TRBV4-2, the J gene TRBJ2-1, with D possibly TRBD2 on 5 matching bases. Germline values: CDR1 LGHNA, CDR2 YNFKEQ. The CDR3 length is 17 residues. Trimming left V 4 bases short and J 0 bases short, with 16 bases between. The CDR3 DNA reads TGTGCCAGCAGCCGATCCGCTAGCTCTTTCTCCTACAATGAGCAGTTCTTC. This sequence encodes CASSRSASSFSYNEQFF.

The chain is built from TRBV29-1 and TRBJ2-7; no definite D call. V lost 6 bases to trimming and J lost 1 base, with 13 bases between them. The CDR3 runs to 13 residues. In germline, CDR1 is SQVTM, CDR2 ANQGSEA. The CDR3 here is CSVSTVVSYEQYF. Here the CDR3 DNA reads TGCAGCGTGTCGACCGTAGTTTCCTACGAGCAGTACTTC.

The chain combines TRBV5-1 with TRBJ1-5; D unresolved. Deletions cut 0 bases from V and 0 bases from J, with 4 bases between. The CDR3 covers 14 residues. The germline CDR1 and CDR2 sequences are SGHRS and YFSETQ. CDR3 nucleotides: TGCGCCAGCAGCTTGGAAGGTAGCAATCAGCCCCAGCATTTT. This codes for CASSLEGSNQPQHF.

The V and J genes are TRBV15 and TRBJ2-6, with a weak D call TRBD1 (5 bases). Germline V lookup: CDR1 LNHNV, CDR2 YYDKDF (reference sequence). V was shortened by 0 bases and J by 2 bases, with 8 bases between the two germline ends. This CDR3 has 16 residues. The CDR3 DNA reads TGTGCCACCAGCAGAGAGAGCAGGGCTGGGGCCAACGTCCTGACTTTC. This sequence encodes CATSRESRAGANVLTF.

This chain uses TRBV29-1 with TRBJ2-4; 16 bases fit TRBD2. Germline V gene sequence: CDR1 SQVTM, CDR2 ANQGSEA. The junction had 7 bases not matched to a gene; V was cut back by 6 bases and J by 8 bases. The CDR3 is 15 residues long. CDR3 sequence (DNA): TGCAGCGTGACCGGGACTAGCGGGAGGGGAGACATTCAGTACTTC. It specifies CSVTGTSGRGDIQYF.

This chain uses TRBV28 with TRBJ2-3; 10 bases line up with TRBD2. Germline loops: CDR1 MDHEN, CDR2 SYDVKM. V was clipped by 4 bases and J by 2 bases; unmatched bases: 6. The CDR3 is made up of 16 amino acids. The CDR3 region has the DNA TGTGCCAGCAGTTCAAGGACTAGCGGAGACACAGATACGCAGTATTTT. Protein sequence: CASSSRTSGDTDTQYF.